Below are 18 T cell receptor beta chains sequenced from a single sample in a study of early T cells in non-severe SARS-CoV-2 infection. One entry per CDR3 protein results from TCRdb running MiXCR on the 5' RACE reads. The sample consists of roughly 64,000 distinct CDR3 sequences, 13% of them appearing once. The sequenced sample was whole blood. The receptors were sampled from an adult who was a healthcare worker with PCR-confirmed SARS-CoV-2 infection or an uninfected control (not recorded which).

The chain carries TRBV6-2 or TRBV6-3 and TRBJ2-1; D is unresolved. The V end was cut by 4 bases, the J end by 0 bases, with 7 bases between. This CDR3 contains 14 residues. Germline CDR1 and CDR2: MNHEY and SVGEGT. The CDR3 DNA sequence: TGTGCCAGCAGTTTCGGGTTCTCCTACAATGAGCAGTTCTTC. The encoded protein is CASSFGFSYNEQFF.

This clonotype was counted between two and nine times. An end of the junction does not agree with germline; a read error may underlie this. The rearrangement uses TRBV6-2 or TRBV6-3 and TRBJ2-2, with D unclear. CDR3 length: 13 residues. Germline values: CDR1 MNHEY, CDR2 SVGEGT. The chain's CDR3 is CASSNSWVGELFF. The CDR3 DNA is TGTGCCAGCAGTAACTCGTGGGTCGGGGAGCTGTTTTTT.

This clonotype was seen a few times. The CDR3 sequence is CASSQGTSLVPLGNEQFF. CDR3 nucleotide sequence: TGTGCCAGCAGCCAGGGAACTAGCCTGGTCCCCCTAGGCAATGAGCAGTTCTTC. The J gene is TRBJ2-1, the V gene TRBV3-2; the D call of TRBD1 is as the table states it, not checked on the DNA. TRBV3-2 is assigned pseudogene status. The CDR3 covers 18 residues.

DNA for the CDR3: TGTGCCAGCAGCTTAGTGGTAACCGGGGAGCTGTTTTTT. Translation gives CASSLVVTGELFF. This chain joins TRBV11-2 and TRBJ2-2; D is unresolved. The V end lost 1 base, the J end lost 5 bases, and 5 bases lay between the germline ends. The germline gives CDR1 SGHAT, CDR2 FQNNGV. CDR3 length equals 13 residues.

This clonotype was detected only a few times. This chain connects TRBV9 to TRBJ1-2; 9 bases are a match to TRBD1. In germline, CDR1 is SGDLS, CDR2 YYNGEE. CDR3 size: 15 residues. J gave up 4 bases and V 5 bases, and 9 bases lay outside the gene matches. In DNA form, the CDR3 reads TGTGCCAGCAGACCCATGGACAGGGGATTCTATGGCTACACCTTC. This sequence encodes CASRPMDRGFYGYTF.

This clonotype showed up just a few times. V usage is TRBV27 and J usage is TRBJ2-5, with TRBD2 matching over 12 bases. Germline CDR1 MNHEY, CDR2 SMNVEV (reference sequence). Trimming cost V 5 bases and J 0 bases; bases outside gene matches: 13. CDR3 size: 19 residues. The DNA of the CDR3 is TGTGCCAGCAGTCCCCCTAGGGCTAGCGGGGGGGCGTACCAAGAGACCCAGTACTTC. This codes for CASSPPRASGGAYQETQYF.

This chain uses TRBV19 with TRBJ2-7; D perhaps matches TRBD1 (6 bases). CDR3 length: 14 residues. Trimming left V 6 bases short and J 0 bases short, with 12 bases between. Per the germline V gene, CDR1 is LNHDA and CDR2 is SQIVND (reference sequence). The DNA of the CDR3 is TGTGCCAGTAGAATGGACAGACACTCCTACGAGCAGTACTTC. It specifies CASRMDRHSYEQYF.

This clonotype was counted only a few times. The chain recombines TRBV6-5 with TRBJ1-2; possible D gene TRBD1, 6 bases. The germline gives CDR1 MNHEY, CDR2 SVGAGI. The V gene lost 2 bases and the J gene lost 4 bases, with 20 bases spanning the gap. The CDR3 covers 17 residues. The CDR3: CASSYQGEGVPTYGYTF. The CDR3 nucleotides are TGTGCCAGCAGTTACCAAGGGGAGGGGGTACCCACCTATGGCTACACCTTC.

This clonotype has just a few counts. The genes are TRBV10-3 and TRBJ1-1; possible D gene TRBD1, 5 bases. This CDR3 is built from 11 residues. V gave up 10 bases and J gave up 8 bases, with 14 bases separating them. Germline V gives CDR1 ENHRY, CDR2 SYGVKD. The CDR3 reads CATTPGTEAFF. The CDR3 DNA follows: TGTGCCACCACTCCCGGGACCGAAGCTTTCTTT.

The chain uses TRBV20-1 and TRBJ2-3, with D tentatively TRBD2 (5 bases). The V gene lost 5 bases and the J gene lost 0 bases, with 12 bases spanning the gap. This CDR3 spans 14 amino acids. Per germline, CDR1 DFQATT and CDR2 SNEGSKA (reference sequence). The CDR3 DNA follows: TGCAGTGCTGGAGGAGTAGGTAGCACAGATACGCAGTATTTT. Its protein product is CSAGGVGSTDTQYF.

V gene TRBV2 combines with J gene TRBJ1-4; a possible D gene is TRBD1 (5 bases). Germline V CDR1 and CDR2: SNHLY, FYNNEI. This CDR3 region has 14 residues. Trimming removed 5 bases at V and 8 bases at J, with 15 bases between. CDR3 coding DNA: TGTGCCAGCAGTCCCGGGACGGCCCCAGAAAAACTGTTTTTT. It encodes CASSPGTAPEKLFF.

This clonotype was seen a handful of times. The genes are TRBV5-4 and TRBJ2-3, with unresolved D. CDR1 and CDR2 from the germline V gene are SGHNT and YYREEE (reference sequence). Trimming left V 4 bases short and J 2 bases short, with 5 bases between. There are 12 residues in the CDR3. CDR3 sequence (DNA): TGTGCCAGCAGCCGTGACACAGATACGCAGTATTTT. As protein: CASSRDTDTQYF.

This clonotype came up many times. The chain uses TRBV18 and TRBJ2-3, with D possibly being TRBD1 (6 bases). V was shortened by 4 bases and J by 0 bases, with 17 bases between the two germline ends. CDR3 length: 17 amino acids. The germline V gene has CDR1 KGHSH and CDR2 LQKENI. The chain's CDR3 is CASSRFSTGSSTDTQYF. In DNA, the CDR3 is TGTGCCAGCTCACGGTTTTCGACAGGCTCTAGCACAGATACGCAGTATTTT. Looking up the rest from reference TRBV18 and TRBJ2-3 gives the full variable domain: NAGVMQNPRHLVRRRGQEARLRCSPMKGHSHVYWYRQLPEEGLKFMVYLQKENIIDESGMPKERFSAEFPKEGPSILRIQQVVRGDSAAYFCASSRFSTGSSTDTQYFGPGTRLTVL.

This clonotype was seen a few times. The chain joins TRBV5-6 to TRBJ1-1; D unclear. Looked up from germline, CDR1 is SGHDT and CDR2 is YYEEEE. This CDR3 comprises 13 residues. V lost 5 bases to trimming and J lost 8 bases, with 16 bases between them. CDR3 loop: CASRFRTGPEAFF. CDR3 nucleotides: TGTGCCAGCAGATTTAGGACGGGCCCCGAAGCTTTCTTT.

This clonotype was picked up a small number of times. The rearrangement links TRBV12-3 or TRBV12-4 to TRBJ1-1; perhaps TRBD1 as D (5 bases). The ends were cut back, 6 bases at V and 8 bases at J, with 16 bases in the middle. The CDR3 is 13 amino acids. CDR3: CASREYTGQEAFF. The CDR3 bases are TGTGCCAGCAGAGAATATACCGGACAAGAAGCTTTCTTT.

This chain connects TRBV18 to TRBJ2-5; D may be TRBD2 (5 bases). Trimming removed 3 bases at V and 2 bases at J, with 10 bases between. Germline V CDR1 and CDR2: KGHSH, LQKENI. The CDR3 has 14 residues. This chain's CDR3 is CASSPRAGQETQYF. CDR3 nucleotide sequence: TGTGCCAGCTCACCGCGGGCAGGACAAGAGACCCAGTACTTC.

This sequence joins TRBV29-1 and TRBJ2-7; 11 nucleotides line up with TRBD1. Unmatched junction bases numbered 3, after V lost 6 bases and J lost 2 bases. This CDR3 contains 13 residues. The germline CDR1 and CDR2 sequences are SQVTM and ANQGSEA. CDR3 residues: CSVPGQGAYEQYF. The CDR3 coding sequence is TGCAGCGTCCCGGGACAGGGGGCCTACGAGCAGTACTTC.

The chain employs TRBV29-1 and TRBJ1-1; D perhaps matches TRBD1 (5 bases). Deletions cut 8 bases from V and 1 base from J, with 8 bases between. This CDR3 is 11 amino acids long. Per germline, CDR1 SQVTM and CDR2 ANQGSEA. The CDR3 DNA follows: TGCAGCACACAGGAGAACACTGAAGCTTTCTTT. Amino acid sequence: CSTQENTEAFF.